The 19 T cell receptor beta chains reported below all come from one sample, sequenced in a study of graft-versus-host responses after intestinal transplantation. The data were produced by immunoSEQ multiplex PCR, yet TCRdb's version contains in-frame clones alone and is incomplete. The sample has 99,000 or so clones; approximately 85% are singletons. This sample comprised PBMCs, obtained 255 days after intestinal transplant. These receptor sequences come from a human patient who received an intestinal transplant, so some T cells may come from the graft donor.

This chain connects TRBV10-3 to TRBJ1-5; 11 bases line up with TRBD1. The CDR3 is 15 amino acids. V lost 4 bases and J lost 5; bases outside the gene matches: 4. Germline values: CDR1 ENHRY, CDR2 SYGVKD. CDR3 sequence (DNA): TGTGCCATCAGTGTGGGACAGGGGGACGATCAGCCCCAGCATTTT. Translating it yields CAISVGQGDDQPQHF.

J is TRBJ2-2 and V is TRBV10-2; 8 bases are shared with TRBD2. Germline V CDR1 and CDR2: WSHSY, SAAADI. Trimming cost V 6 bases and J 1 base; bases outside gene matches: 13. This CDR3 comprises 18 residues. In DNA, the CDR3 is TGCGCCAGCAGCCCACCGGGTGGCCTAGCGGGGAACACCGGGGAGCTGTTTTTT. Protein: CASSPPGGLAGNTGELFF.

The rearrangement joins TRBV6-1 to TRBJ2-7; D is uncertain. Per the germline V gene, CDR1 is MNHNS and CDR2 is SASEGT. V was trimmed by 1 base and J by 2 bases, leaving 9 bases between them. This CDR3 region has 14 residues. DNA of the CDR3: TGTGCCAGCAGTGAAGAAGGTACCGCCTACGAGCAGTACTTC. Translated: CASSEEGTAYEQYF.

The rearrangement links TRBV5-4 to TRBJ1-3, with 8 bases aligning to TRBD1. Unmatched junction bases numbered 7, after V lost 5 bases and J lost 3 bases. Germline values: CDR1 SGHNT, CDR2 YYREEE (reference sequence). This CDR3 has 15 amino acids. Written as DNA, the CDR3 is TGTGCCAGCAGTCAGGGGGCGAGAAATGGAAACACCATATATTTT. Translated, it gives CASSQGARNGNTIYF.

The rearrangement joins TRBV5-1 to TRBJ2-7; 14 bases agree with TRBD2. Trimming at V came to 4 bases and at J to 3 bases, leaving 9 bases not matched to a gene. The CDR3 totals 17 residues. Germline CDR1 is SGHRS and CDR2 is YFSETQ. CDR3 sequence: CASSPGLAGGLSYEQYV. CDR3 nucleotides: TGCGCCAGCAGCCCCGGACTAGCGGGGGGTCTTAGCTACGAGCAGTACGTC.

The chain links TRBV11-2 to TRBJ2-1; D might be TRBD1 (5 bases). Trimming pared 5 bases from V and 5 bases from J, leaving 19 bases between. Germline CDR1 is SGHAT and CDR2 is FQNNGV. The CDR3 is made up of 16 amino acids. CDR3 in amino acids: CASSAPRQLWDNEQFF. In nucleotides, the CDR3 is TGTGCCAGCAGCGCACCTAGACAGTTGTGGGACAATGAGCAGTTCTTC.

The rearrangement links TRBV19 to TRBJ1-4; 8 bases are a match to TRBD1. The length of the CDR3 is 14 residues. J gave up 6 bases and V 10 bases, and 10 bases lay outside the gene matches. Germline CDR1 is LNHDA and CDR2 is SQIVND (reference sequence). CDR3 in amino acids: CATGHRGADEKLFF. DNA of the CDR3: TGTGCCACCGGACACAGGGGGGCGGATGAAAAACTGTTTTTT.

V is TRBV11-1 and J is TRBJ2-1, with TRBD2 identical over 11 bases. Germline lookup yields CDR1 SGHAT and CDR2 FQDESV (reference sequence). The J segment lost 4 bases and the V segment lost 6 bases, leaving 5 bases of the junction unmatched. There are 15 residues in the CDR3. CDR3 coding DNA: TGTGCCAGCAGGCCCCGACTAGCGGGATACAATGAGCAGTTCTTC. Encoded protein: CASRPRLAGYNEQFF. The full variable domain, with the rest looked up from reference TRBV11-1 and TRBJ2-1, is EAEVAQSPRYKITEKSQAVAFWCDPISGHATLYWYRQILGQGPELLVQFQDESVVDDSQLPKDRFSAERLKGVDSTLKIQPAELGDSAMYLCASRPRLAGYNEQFFGPGTRLTVL.

This clone showed up just once. V and J are TRBV5-6 and TRBJ1-4, with D hard to call. Trimming left V 4 bases short and J 13 bases short, with 20 bases between. In germline, CDR1 is SGHDT, CDR2 YYEEEE. The CDR3 spans 14 residues. CDR3 protein: CASSPGNNRVGLFF. The CDR3 nucleotides are TGTGCCAGCAGCCCCGGCAATAATAGGGTAGGACTGTTTTTT.

The chain couples TRBV7-9 to TRBJ2-3; 11 bases match TRBD2. This CDR3 has 17 residues. Germline V lookup: CDR1 SEHNR, CDR2 FQNEAQ (reference sequence). V gave up 1 base and J gave up 3 bases; unmatched junction bases: 6. In DNA form, the CDR3 reads TGTGCCAGCAGCTTAGTAGCGGGAGGGCCATGGACAGATACGCAGTATTTT. Translated, it gives CASSLVAGGPWTDTQYF.

This rearrangement joins TRBV4-2 to TRBJ1-6, with unresolved D. Trimming stripped 0 bases from V and 9 bases from J, with 12 bases between. The CDR3 is made up of 15 amino acids. Per germline, CDR1 LGHNA and CDR2 YNFKEQ. The CDR3 nucleotides are TGTGCCAGCAGCCAAGATAGGGTCCGGGGTTCACCCCTCCACTTT. Protein product: CASSQDRVRGSPLHF.

The V gene is TRBV28, the J gene TRBJ1-5, with TRBD1 as a possible D gene (5 bases). Germline V lookup: CDR1 MDHEN, CDR2 SYDVKM. V lost 2 bases, J lost 2 bases, and 10 bases lay in between. This CDR3 has 15 residues. The CDR3 DNA reads TGTGCCAGCAGTTTACCGGGGGGTGGCAATCAGCCCCAGCATTTT. Amino acids: CASSLPGGGNQPQHF.

The chain uses TRBV25-1 and TRBJ2-3, with D unclear. Germline V gives CDR1 MGHDK, CDR2 SYGVNS. CDR3 size: 14 residues. V was clipped by 3 bases and J by 2 bases, with 9 bases between them. The CDR3 nucleotides read TGTGCCAGCAGTGATGAGGTTCACACAGATACGCAGTATTTT. Encoded protein: CASSDEVHTDTQYF.

CDR3 region: CASSLGSQRWNEQFF. For the CDR3, the DNA is TGTGCCAGCAGCTTGGGCTCCCAAAGATGGAATGAGCAGTTCTTC. This chain links TRBV5-4 with TRBJ2-1; D remains unclear. This CDR3 has 15 residues. Germline CDR1 reads SGHNT; CDR2 reads YYREEE (reference sequence). The ends were cut back, 0 bases at V and 7 bases at J, with 14 bases in the middle. The full variable domain, in which reference TRBV5-4 and TRBJ2-1 provide the parts outside the CDR3, is ETGVTQSPTHLIKTRGQQVTLRCSSQSGHNTVSWYQQALGQGPQFIFQYYREEENGRGNFPPRFSGLQFPNYSSELNVNALELDDSALYLCASSLGSQRWNEQFFGPGTRLTVL.

The chain is built from TRBV7-6 and TRBJ2-1; D gene unclear. V was trimmed by 1 base and J by 10 bases, leaving 14 bases between them. The CDR3 has 14 amino acids. Per germline, CDR1 SGHVS and CDR2 FNYEAQ. In DNA, the CDR3 is TGTGCCAGCAGCTTAGTTACGGAAGGGTCCGAGCAGTTCTTC. Translated: CASSLVTEGSEQFF.

V and J are TRBV6-1 and TRBJ1-1; tentative D call: TRBD1 (5 bases). Germline V CDR1 and CDR2: MNHNS, SASEGT. The CDR3 is 18 residues long. V dropped 0 bases and J dropped 4 bases, with 21 bases sitting between them. The DNA for the CDR3 is TGTGCCAGCAGTGAAGCGGTTCAGGGACCCAGGAAGGGCACTGAAGCTTTCTTT. This encodes CASSEAVQGPRKGTEAFF.

The chain has TRBV27 and TRBJ1-1; D gene unclear. CDR3 size: 14 residues. Per the germline V gene, CDR1 is MNHEY and CDR2 is SMNVEV (reference sequence). V was clipped by 2 bases and J by 4 bases, with 11 bases between them. CDR3 in amino acids: CASSLRSGITEAFF. CDR3 DNA sequence: TGTGCCAGCAGTTTAAGGTCGGGGATCACTGAAGCTTTCTTT.

This clone has only one observation. The chain joins TRBV6-5 to TRBJ2-2; D unresolved. Germline lookup yields CDR1 MNHEY and CDR2 SVGAGI. This CDR3 comprises 11 residues. Trimming stripped 6 bases from V and 2 bases from J, with 1 base between. The CDR3 sequence: CASRNTGELFF. The CDR3 nucleotides read TGTGCCAGCAGAAACACCGGGGAGCTGTTTTTT.

The chain uses TRBV27 and TRBJ1-2, with 10 bases identical to TRBD1. This CDR3 spans 16 amino acids. J gave up 5 bases and V 4 bases, and 10 bases lay outside the gene matches. Per germline, CDR1 MNHEY and CDR2 SMNVEV (reference sequence). In DNA, the CDR3 is TGTGCCAGCAGTTCAACGACAGGGGGCAGTCGGTATGGCTACACCTTC. This encodes CASSSTTGGSRYGYTF.